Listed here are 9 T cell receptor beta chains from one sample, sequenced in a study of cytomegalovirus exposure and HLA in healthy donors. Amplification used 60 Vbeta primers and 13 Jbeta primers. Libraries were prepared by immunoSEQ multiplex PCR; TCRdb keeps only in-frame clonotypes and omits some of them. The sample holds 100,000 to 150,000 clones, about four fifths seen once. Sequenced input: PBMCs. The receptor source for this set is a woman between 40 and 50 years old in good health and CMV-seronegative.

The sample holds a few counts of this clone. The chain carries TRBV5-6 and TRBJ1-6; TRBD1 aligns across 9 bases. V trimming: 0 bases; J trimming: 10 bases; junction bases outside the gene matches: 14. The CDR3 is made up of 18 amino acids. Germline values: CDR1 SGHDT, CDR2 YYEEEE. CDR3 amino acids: CASSLEARGDREYSPLHF. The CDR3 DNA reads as TGTGCCAGCAGCTTGGAAGCGAGAGGGGACAGGGAGTACTCACCCCTCCACTTT.

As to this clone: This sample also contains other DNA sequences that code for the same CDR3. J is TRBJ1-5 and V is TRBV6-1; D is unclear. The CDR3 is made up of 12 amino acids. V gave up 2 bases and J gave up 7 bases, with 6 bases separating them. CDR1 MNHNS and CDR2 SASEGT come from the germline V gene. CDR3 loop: CASSELGQPQHF. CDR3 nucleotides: TGTGCCAGCAGTGAACTGGGCCAGCCCCAGCATTTT.

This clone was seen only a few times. The CDR3 protein is CSVDPTGDTEAFF. DNA for the CDR3: TGCAGCGTTGACCCAACAGGGGACACTGAAGCTTTCTTT. The V and J genes are TRBV29-1 and TRBJ1-1; TRBD1 matches at 7 bases. Looked up from germline, CDR1 is SQVTM and CDR2 is ANQGSEA. V was pared by 3 bases and J by 3 bases, with 4 bases of the junction left unmatched. The CDR3 is 13 residues long. Filled out from reference TRBV29-1 and TRBJ1-1, the complete variable domain reads SAVISQKPSRDICQRGTSLTIQCQVDSQVTMMFWYRQQPGQSLTLIATANQGSEATYESGFVIDKFPISRPNLTFSTLTVSNMSPEDSSIYLCSVDPTGDTEAFFGQGTRLTVV.

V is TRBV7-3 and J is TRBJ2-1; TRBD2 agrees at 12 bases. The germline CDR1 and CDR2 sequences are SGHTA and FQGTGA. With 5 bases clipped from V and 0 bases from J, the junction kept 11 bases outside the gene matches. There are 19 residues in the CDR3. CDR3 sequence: CASSQTTRLAGASYNEQFF. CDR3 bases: TGTGCCAGCAGCCAGACCACGAGACTAGCGGGGGCCTCCTACAATGAGCAGTTCTTC.

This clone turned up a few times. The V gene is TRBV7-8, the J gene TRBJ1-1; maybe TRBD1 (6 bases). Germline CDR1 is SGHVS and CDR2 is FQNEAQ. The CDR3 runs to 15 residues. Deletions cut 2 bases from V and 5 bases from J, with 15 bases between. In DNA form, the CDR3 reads TGTGCCAGCAGCTTACGGGCAGGGGCAGGGACTGAAGCTTTCTTT. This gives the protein CASSLRAGAGTEAFF.

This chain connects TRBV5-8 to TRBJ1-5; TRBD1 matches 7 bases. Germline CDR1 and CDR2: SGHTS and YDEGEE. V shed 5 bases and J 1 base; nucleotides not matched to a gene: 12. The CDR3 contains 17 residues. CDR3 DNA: TGTGCCAGCAGACGGACAGGCATGCCGAGGAGCAATCAGCCCCAGCATTTT. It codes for CASRRTGMPRSNQPQHF.

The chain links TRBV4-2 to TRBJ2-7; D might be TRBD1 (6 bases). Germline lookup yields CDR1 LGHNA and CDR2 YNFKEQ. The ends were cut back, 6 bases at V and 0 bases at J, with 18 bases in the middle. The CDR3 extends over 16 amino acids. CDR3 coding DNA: TGTGCCAGCAGTTCTGACGGGACACGGGGCTCCTACGAGCAGTACTTC. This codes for CASSSDGTRGSYEQYF.

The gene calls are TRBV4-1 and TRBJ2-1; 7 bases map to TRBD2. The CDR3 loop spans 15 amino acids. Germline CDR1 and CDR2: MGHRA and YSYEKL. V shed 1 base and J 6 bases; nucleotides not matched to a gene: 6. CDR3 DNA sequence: TGCGCCAGCAGCCAAGGACTAGCCAATTCCAATGAGCAGTTCTTC. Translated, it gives CASSQGLANSNEQFF.

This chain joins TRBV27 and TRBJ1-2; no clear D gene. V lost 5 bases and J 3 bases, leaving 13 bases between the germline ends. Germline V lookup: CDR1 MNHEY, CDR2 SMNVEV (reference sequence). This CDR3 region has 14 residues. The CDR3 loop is CASSPLGEYYGYTF. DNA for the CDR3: TGTGCCAGCAGTCCCCTCGGGGAATACTATGGCTACACCTTC.